The T cell receptor beta chain under discussion was sequenced for a study of blood T cell repertoires in COVID-19. Study-level background: Researchers got acute and convalescent COVID-19 samples from the United States, Italy and Spain.

Profiled with immunoSEQ multiplex PCR; TCRdb holds only in-frame clones, not every one. The profile shows approximately 130,000 clones, 85% of them singletons. V trimming: 3 bases; J trimming: 0 bases; junction bases outside the gene matches: 9. This CDR3 contains 17 residues. Germline CDR1 and CDR2: SEHNR and FQNEAQ (reference sequence). The J gene is TRBJ2-3, the V gene TRBV7-9; 7 nucleotides line up with TRBD1. This TCR derives from a human donor in a cohort sampled during active COVID-19. The sequenced material came from peripheral blood. This CDR3 reads CASSLDRIWFSTDTQYF. The CDR3 coding sequence is TGTGCCAGCAGCTTGGACAGGATATGGTTTAGCACAGATACGCAGTATTTT.